The text below deals with one T cell receptor beta chain. The antigen is unknown. The UMIs carried a 6-nucleotide sample barcode, and they were added by template switching. TCRdb reanalyzed the 5' RACE reads and collapses them to one entry per CDR3 protein, without DNA. The sample table sets out about 420,000 distinct CDR3 sequences. Germline V lookup: CDR1 MGHDK, CDR2 SYGVNS. This CDR3 has 13 amino acids. This sample was taken from a study of monozygotic twins with inflammatory bowel disease. Study-level points and caveats: Distinct T cell subtypes could not be told apart. IBD patients had lower TCRbeta diversity (inverse Simpson) than healthy co-twins.

The source of this sequence is a human donor with ulcerative colitis or Crohn's disease, or a healthy co-twin of an affected twin (not recorded which). The sequenced sample was blood. The chain combines TRBV25-1 with TRBJ1-4. The CDR3 is CASSGRNNEKLFF.